Presented here are 10 T cell receptor beta chains from one specimen sequenced in a study of blood T cell repertoires in COVID-19. Clones were sequenced by immunoSEQ multiplex PCR, and TCRdb holds only the in-frame ones, with some missing. The repertoire holds about 170,000 clones, with around 89% as singletons. The sequencing sample was made of peripheral blood. These receptors originate from a man aged 60 to 75 with acute or convalescent COVID-19.

V is TRBV30 and J is TRBJ1-3, with D unclear. This CDR3 contains 13 residues. Germline V lookup: CDR1 GTSNPN, CDR2 SVGIG (reference sequence). Trimming pared 1 base from V and 4 bases from J, leaving 8 bases between. In nucleotides, the CDR3 is TGTGCCTGGAGTGCGGGATTAGGAAACACCATATATTTT. It translates to CAWSAGLGNTIYF.

Notes on this clone: Other DNA sequences in this sample translate to the same CDR3. The rearrangement joins TRBV2 to TRBJ1-6, with D unresolved. The V gene lost 0 bases and the J gene lost 10 bases, with 7 bases spanning the gap. This CDR3 has 13 residues. Germline V gene lookup returns CDR1 SNHLY and CDR2 FYNNEI. CDR3 amino acids: CASSEARGSPLHF. As DNA, the CDR3 is TGTGCCAGCAGTGAAGCGCGAGGATCACCCCTCCACTTT.

This clone was found a few times. The rearrangement uses TRBV7-9 and TRBJ2-3, with 12 bases lining up with TRBD2. Trimming took 2 bases from V and 4 from J; bases not matched to a gene: 4. Per germline, CDR1 SEHNR and CDR2 FQNEAQ (reference sequence). The CDR3 is 16 amino acids. The CDR3 coding sequence is TGTGCCAGCAGCTTAACTAGCGGGGGGCGAGCAGATACGCAGTATTTT. Encoded protein: CASSLTSGGRADTQYF.

This clone was detected many times. The rearrangement uses TRBV6-6 and TRBJ1-2; D possibly corresponds to TRBD1 (5 bases). This CDR3 region has 15 residues. Germline loops: CDR1 MNHNY, CDR2 SVGAGI (reference sequence). V was clipped by 0 bases and J by 8 bases, with 16 bases between them. CDR3 sequence: CASSYSSDSQEGYTF. CDR3 DNA sequence: TGTGCCAGCAGTTACTCGAGTGACAGCCAAGAGGGCTACACCTTC.

The rearrangement joins TRBV10-3 to TRBJ2-7; 11 positions match TRBD1. With 5 bases clipped from V and 4 bases from J, the junction kept 4 bases outside the gene matches. Germline V CDR1 and CDR2: ENHRY, SYGVKD. The CDR3 length is 14 residues. The CDR3 region is CAISRTGGEYEQYF. The CDR3, as DNA: TGTGCCATCAGTAGGACAGGGGGCGAGTACGAGCAGTACTTC.

The genes are TRBV7-2 and TRBJ1-5; 7 bases fit TRBD1. This CDR3 spans 14 amino acids. Germline loops: CDR1 SGHTA, CDR2 FQGNSA. The V and J ends lost 4 bases and 6 bases, in that order; junction bases with no gene match: 6. The CDR3 spells CASSSDRDSQPQHF. The CDR3 DNA is TGTGCCAGCAGCTCCGACAGGGACAGTCAGCCCCAGCATTTT. The full variable domain, its missing parts supplied by reference TRBV7-2 and TRBJ1-5, is GAGVSQSPSNKVTEKGKDVELRCDPISGHTALYWYRQSLGQGLEFLIYFQGNSAPDKSGLPSDRFSAERTGGSVSTLTIQRTQQEDSAVYLCASSSDRDSQPQHFGDGTRLSIL.

CDR3 amino acids: CASSLTGGGEKLFF. The CDR3 region has the DNA TGCGCCAGCAGCTTGACAGGGGGCGGTGAAAAACTGTTTTTT. The chain is built from TRBV5-1 and TRBJ1-4; 9 nucleotides match TRBD1. From germline, CDR1 is SGHRS and CDR2 YFSETQ. This CDR3 comprises 14 residues. V gave up 1 base and J gave up 7 bases; unmatched junction bases: 2.

The chain carries TRBV29-1 and TRBJ1-2; 7 bases are shared with TRBD1. The V gene end was trimmed by 6 bases and the J gene end by 7 bases; junction bases not matched to a gene: 14. This CDR3 contains 14 residues. Germline values: CDR1 SQVTM, CDR2 ANQGSEA. CDR3 sequence (DNA): TGCAGCGTGCCGGGGGACAGCGGGGGTGGTGGCTACACCTTC. Amino acids: CSVPGDSGGGGYTF.

The sample holds one count of this clone. The chain is built from TRBV6-2 or TRBV6-3 and TRBJ1-1, with 8 bases matching TRBD1. Germline assignment: CDR1 MNHEY and CDR2 SVGEGT. CDR3 length: 14 amino acids. V dropped 5 bases and J dropped 3; count of bases not matched to a gene: 5. As DNA, the CDR3 is TGTGCCAGCAGTCGCACAGGGGGGTACACTGAAGCTTTCTTT. It translates to CASSRTGGYTEAFF.

V gene TRBV19 combines with J gene TRBJ1-2; tentatively, D is TRBD1 (5 bases). From germline, CDR1 is LNHDA and CDR2 SQIVND (reference sequence). V dropped 0 bases and J dropped 1 base, with 9 bases sitting between them. CDR3 size: 15 residues. CDR3 protein: CASSIDIRGNYGYTF. The CDR3 coding sequence is TGTGCCAGTAGTATAGATATTAGGGGTAACTATGGCTACACCTTC.